The rows below give T cell receptor beta chains drawn from one sample of a study of beta chain features in type 1 diabetes. Method: immunoSEQ multiplex PCR; TCRdb's copy keeps in-frame clones and lacks some. In the table there are over 20,000 clones, about 57% of which are singletons. The sample comprised stem cell memory CD4+ T cells from blood. The receptors stem from a young man with type 1 diabetes. Both conserved end residues are part of each CDR3. The D gene is left open where the match is weak. Rows give clone size only sometimes, using once, few, many, or a class for an expanded clone.

V,D,size,J,CDR3,DNA
TRBV29-1,TRBD1,few,TRBJ1-5,CSVGDRNNNQPQHF,TGCAGCGTGGGGGACAGGAATAATAATCAGCCCCAGCATTTT
TRBV7-2,TRBD2,NA,TRBJ2-7,CASSLLAGGIYEQYF,TGTGCCAGCAGCTTACTAGCGGGAGGTATCTACGAGCAGTACTTC
TRBV11-3,NA,NA,TRBJ2-1,CASSRRATWGDEQFF,TGTGCCAGCAGCCGGCGGGCGACCTGGGGGGATGAGCAGTTCTTC
TRBV2,TRBD1,once,TRBJ1-1,CASRSDTGGTAFF,TGTGCCAGCAGATCGGATACAGGGGGCACGGCTTTCTTT
TRBV9,TRBD1,few,TRBJ1-2,CASSYTGAYGYTF,TGTGCCAGCAGCTATACAGGGGCCTATGGCTACACCTTC
TRBV6-1,TRBD1,NA,TRBJ2-3,CASSGRGQGMSDTQYF,TGTGCCAGCAGTGGCAGGGGACAGGGGATGTCAGATACGCAGTATTTT
TRBV20-1,TRBD1,NA,TRBJ2-7,CSAGGQAEQYF,TGCAGTGCCGGGGGACAGGCCGAGCAGTACTTC
TRBV18,NA,NA,TRBJ2-7,CASSPPYARAYEQYF,TGTGCCAGCTCACCACCGTATGCCAGGGCCTACGAGCAGTACTTC
TRBV29-1,NA,NA,TRBJ2-3,CSVSVGGQGTDTQYF,TGCAGCGTCTCCGTAGGGGGACAAGGCACAGATACGCAGTATTTT
TRBV27,TRBD2,NA,TRBJ2-1,CASSFLREGLDEQFF,TGTGCCAGCAGTTTTTTGCGGGAGGGCCTGGATGAGCAGTTCTTC
TRBV27,NA,NA,TRBJ1-1,CASSLLSGTEAFF,TGTGCCAGCAGTTTACTCTCGGGTACTGAAGCTTTCTTT
TRBV6-5,TRBD2,NA,TRBJ2-3,CASSQRESTDTQYF,TGTGCCAGCTCCCAGCGGGAGAGCACAGATACGCAGTATTTT
TRBV12-5,NA,NA,TRBJ2-5,CASGLVARQETQYF,TGTGCTAGTGGTTTGGTAGCGAGACAAGAGACCCAGTACTTC
TRBV19,TRBD2,NA,TRBJ2-7,CASSIVAAGPYEQYF,TGTGCCAGTAGTATAGTAGCAGCGGGACCCTACGAGCAGTACTTC
TRBV19,TRBD1,NA,TRBJ1-5,CASSIRTGDNQPQHF,TGTGCCAGTAGTATCAGGACAGGAGACAATCAGCCCCAGCATTTT
TRBV11-2,NA,NA,TRBJ1-1,CASSLSGRMLSEAFF,TGTGCCAGCAGCTTATCAGGGAGGATGCTCTCTGAAGCTTTCTTT
TRBV6-6,NA,NA,TRBJ1-2,CASSYSRSGSPRGYTF,TGTGCCAGCAGTTACTCGAGGTCGGGGAGTCCGCGGGGCTACACCTTC
TRBV27,NA,few,TRBJ2-1,CASSLFLMSSYNEQFF,TGTGCCAGCAGTTTATTCCTGATGAGCTCCTACAATGAGCAGTTCTTC
TRBV28,NA,NA,TRBJ1-1,CASSWGVNTEAFF,TGTGCCAGCAGCTGGGGGGTGAACACTGAAGCTTTCTTT
TRBV6-1,NA,NA,TRBJ2-6,CASIGNSGANVLTF,TGTGCCAGCATTGGCAACTCTGGGGCCAACGTCCTGACTTTC
TRBV5-1,TRBD2,NA,TRBJ2-3,CASSLGELANTDTQYF,TGCGCCAGCAGCTTGGGGGAACTAGCGAATACAGATACGCAGTATTTT
TRBV13,TRBD2,NA,TRBJ2-6,CASSHLSSGRGSGANVLTF,TGTGCCAGCAGCCACCTATCTAGCGGGAGGGGCTCTGGGGCCAACGTCCTGACTTTC
TRBV5-1,NA,NA,TRBJ2-3,CASSTGLPGPDTQYF,TGCGCCAGCAGCACCGGACTACCGGGGCCAGATACGCAGTATTTT
TRBV5-4,NA,few,TRBJ2-6,CASSSKRGLAGANVLTF,TGTGCCAGCAGCTCGAAAAGGGGGTTGGCTGGGGCCAACGTCCTGACTTTC
TRBV19,TRBD2,NA,TRBJ2-1,CASSIRTSGRARHNEQFF,TGTGCCAGTAGTATCCGGACTAGCGGGAGGGCTCGACACAATGAGCAGTTCTTC
TRBV28,NA,few,TRBJ2-4,CATDSPLAKNIQYF,TGTGCCACTGACTCCCCGCTAGCCAAAAACATTCAGTACTTC
TRBV2,NA,NA,TRBJ2-1,CASSEDRDNEQFF,TGTGCCAGCAGTGAAGACAGAGACAATGAGCAGTTCTTC
TRBV18,NA,NA,TRBJ2-2,CASSPNGGENTGELFF,TGTGCCAGCTCACCAAACGGAGGGGAGAACACCGGGGAGCTGTTTTTT
TRBV11-3,TRBD1,few,TRBJ1-1,CASSLSQGGSNTGTEAFF,TGTGCCAGCAGCTTATCGCAGGGGGGATCGAACACCGGGACGGAAGCTTTCTTT
TRBV7-6,TRBD2,once,TRBJ2-1,CASSLGAGVSSYNEQFF,TGTGCCAGCAGCTTAGGAGCGGGAGTAAGCTCCTACAATGAGCAGTTCTTC
TRBV23-1,TRBD2,NA,TRBJ2-7,CASSQNNKREGVSYEQYF,TGCGCCAGCAGTCAAAATAACAAGCGGGAGGGGGTTTCCTACGAGCAGTACTTC
TRBV30,TRBD1,NA,TRBJ2-3,CAWSPGGPFTDTQYF,TGTGCCTGGAGCCCAGGGGGCCCCTTCACAGATACGCAGTATTTT
TRBV9,NA,NA,TRBJ2-2,CASSVDLYNTGELFF,TGTGCCAGCAGCGTAGATCTATACAACACCGGGGAGCTGTTTTTT
TRBV30,NA,NA,TRBJ1-2,CAHTPGTPRNYGYTF,TGTGCCCACACCCCGGGGACACCACGCAACTATGGCTACACCTTC
TRBV18,NA,NA,TRBJ1-6,CASSPTGSHSPLHF,TGTGCCAGCTCTCCCACCGGGAGCCATTCACCCCTCCACTTT
TRBV5-1,NA,few,TRBJ1-1,CASSLTGENTEAFF,TGCGCCAGCAGCTTGACCGGGGAGAACACTGAAGCTTTCTTT
TRBV2,TRBD2,few,TRBJ2-3,CASKALAGGTDTQYF,TGTGCCAGCAAGGCACTAGCGGGGGGGACAGATACGCAGTATTTT
TRBV16,NA,NA,TRBJ1-5,CASSPNSILSQPQHF,TGTGCCAGCAGCCCCAATTCGATTCTCAGTCAGCCCCAGCATTTT
TRBV29-1,NA,few,TRBJ1-3,CSVVTGQTYSGNTIYF,TGCAGCGTTGTAACCGGACAGACATACTCAGGAAACACCATATATTTT
TRBV6-4,TRBD1,NA,TRBJ2-2,CASSAAASTGHTGELFF,TGTGCCAGCAGTGCAGCAGCATCGACAGGGCACACCGGGGAGCTGTTTTTT
TRBV15,NA,NA,TRBJ2-4,CATAYRNIQYF,TGTGCCACGGCTTACAGGAACATTCAGTACTTC
TRBV30,NA,NA,TRBJ2-7,CAWGRTHYEQYF,TGTGCCTGGGGACGGACACACTACGAGCAGTACTTC
TRBV28,TRBD1,few,TRBJ2-5,CASSLGGTGGLTLETQYF,TGTGCCAGCAGTCTCGGGGGAACAGGGGGCCTAACCCTGGAGACCCAGTACTTC
TRBV5-1,NA,NA,TRBJ2-1,CASSQDKNEQFF,TGCGCCAGCAGCCAGGACAAAAATGAGCAGTTCTTC
TRBV6-1,NA,NA,TRBJ1-2,CASSPGKLESGYTF,TGTGCCAGCAGCCCCGGGAAACTTGAAAGCGGCTACACCTTC
TRBV10-3,NA,few,TRBJ2-5,CAISEREQETQYF,TGTGCCATCAGTGAGAGAGAACAAGAGACCCAGTACTTC
TRBV7-9,TRBD1,NA,TRBJ1-5,CASSSGQGQPQHF,TGTGCCAGCAGCTCGGGACAGGGCCAGCCCCAGCATTTT
TRBV29-1,TRBD1,NA,TRBJ1-1,CSAMTGEGTEAFF,TGCAGCGCTATGACAGGGGAGGGCACTGAAGCTTTCTTT
TRBV6-5,NA,NA,TRBJ2-7,CASSYSGLKGEQYF,TGTGCCAGCAGTTACTCGGGACTTAAGGGAGAGCAGTACTTC
TRBV19,NA,few,TRBJ2-2,CASSLPGQSGELFF,TGTGCCAGTAGTCTACCCGGACAGTCCGGGGAGCTGTTTTTT
TRBV11-2,NA,NA,TRBJ1-1,CASSLVFQNTEAFF,TGTGCCAGCAGCTTAGTTTTTCAGAACACTGAAGCTTTCTTT
TRBV6-6,NA,NA,TRBJ2-5,CASRPGQLQETQYF,TGTGCCAGCCGCCCCGGACAGTTACAAGAGACCCAGTACTTC
TRBV19,NA,NA,TRBJ1-2,CASSVNSYGYTF,TGTGCCAGTAGTGTAAACAGCTATGGCTACACCTTC
TRBV18,NA,few,TRBJ1-1,CASSAMGGSEAFF,TGTGCCAGCTCAGCCATGGGAGGGAGTGAAGCTTTCTTT